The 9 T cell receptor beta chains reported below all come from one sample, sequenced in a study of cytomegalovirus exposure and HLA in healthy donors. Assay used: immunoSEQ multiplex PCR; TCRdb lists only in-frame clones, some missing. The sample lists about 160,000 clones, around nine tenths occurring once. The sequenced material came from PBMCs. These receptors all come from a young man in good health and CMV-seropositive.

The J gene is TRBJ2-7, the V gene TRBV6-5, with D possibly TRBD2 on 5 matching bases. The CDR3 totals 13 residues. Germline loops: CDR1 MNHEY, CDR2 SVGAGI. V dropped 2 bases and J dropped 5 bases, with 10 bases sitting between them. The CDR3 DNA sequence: TGTGCCAGCAGTTACGCGCACGGGGACGAGCAGTACTTC. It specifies CASSYAHGDEQYF.

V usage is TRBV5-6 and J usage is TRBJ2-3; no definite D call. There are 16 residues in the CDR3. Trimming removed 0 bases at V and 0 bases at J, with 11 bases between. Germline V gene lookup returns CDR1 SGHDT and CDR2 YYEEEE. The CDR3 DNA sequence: TGTGCCAGCAGCTTGGTGAGATCGCCCAGCACAGATACGCAGTATTTT. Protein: CASSLVRSPSTDTQYF.

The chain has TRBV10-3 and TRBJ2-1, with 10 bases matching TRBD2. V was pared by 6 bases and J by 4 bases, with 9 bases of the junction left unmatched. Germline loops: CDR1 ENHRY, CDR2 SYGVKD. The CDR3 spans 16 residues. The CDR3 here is CAIRGRGTSAYNEQFF. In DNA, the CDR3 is TGTGCCATCAGGGGGAGGGGGACTAGCGCTTACAATGAGCAGTTCTTC.

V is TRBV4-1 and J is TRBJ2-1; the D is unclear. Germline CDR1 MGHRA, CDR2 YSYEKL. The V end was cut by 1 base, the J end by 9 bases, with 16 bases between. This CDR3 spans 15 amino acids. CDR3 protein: CASSQGARTLLEQFF. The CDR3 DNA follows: TGCGCCAGCAGCCAAGGAGCTAGAACGCTCCTTGAGCAGTTCTTC.

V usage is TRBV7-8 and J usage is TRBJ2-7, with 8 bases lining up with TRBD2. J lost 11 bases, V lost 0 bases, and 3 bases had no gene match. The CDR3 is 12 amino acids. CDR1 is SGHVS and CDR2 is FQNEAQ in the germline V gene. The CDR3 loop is CASSLALAGKYF. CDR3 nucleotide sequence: TGTGCCAGCAGCTTAGCGCTAGCGGGCAAGTACTTC.

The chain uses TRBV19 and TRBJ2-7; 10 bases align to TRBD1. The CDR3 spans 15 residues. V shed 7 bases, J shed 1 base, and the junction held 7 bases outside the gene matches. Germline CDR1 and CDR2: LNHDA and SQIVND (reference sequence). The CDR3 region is CASNSGTGASYEQYF. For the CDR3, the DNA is TGTGCCAGTAACTCCGGGACAGGGGCTTCCTACGAGCAGTACTTC.

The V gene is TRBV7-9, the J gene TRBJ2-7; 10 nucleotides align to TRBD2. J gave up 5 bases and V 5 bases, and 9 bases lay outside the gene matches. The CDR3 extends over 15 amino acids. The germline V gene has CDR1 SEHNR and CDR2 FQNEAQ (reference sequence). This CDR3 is CASSPKAGGPDEQYF. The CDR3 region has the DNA TGTGCCAGCAGCCCAAAAGCGGGAGGGCCGGACGAGCAGTACTTC. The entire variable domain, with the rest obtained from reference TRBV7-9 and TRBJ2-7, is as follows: DTGVSQNPRHKITKRGQNVTFRCDPISEHNRLYWYRQTLGQGPEFLTYFQNEAQLEKSRLLSDRFSAERPKGSFSTLEIQRTEQGDSAMYLCASSPKAGGPDEQYFGPGTRLTVT.

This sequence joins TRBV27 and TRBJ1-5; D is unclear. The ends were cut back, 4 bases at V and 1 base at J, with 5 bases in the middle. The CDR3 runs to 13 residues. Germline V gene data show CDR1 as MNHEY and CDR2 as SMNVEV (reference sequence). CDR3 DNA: TGTGCCAGCAGTTACGGGAGCAATCAGCCCCAGCATTTT. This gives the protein CASSYGSNQPQHF.

Written as DNA, the CDR3 is TGTGCCAGCAGTCTCGGACAGGGGGTCTACGAGCAGTACTTC. As protein: CASSLGQGVYEQYF. This rearrangement joins TRBV6-5 to TRBJ2-7, with 10 positions matching TRBD1. This CDR3 has 14 residues. Germline V gene data show CDR1 as MNHEY and CDR2 as SVGAGI. Trimming took 5 bases from V and 3 from J; bases not matched to a gene: 4.